These 23 T cell receptor beta chains came from one sample sequenced in a study of cytomegalovirus exposure and HLA in healthy donors (dated by TCRdb to 2016 to 2017). Receptor libraries were prepared by the immunoSEQ multiplex PCR assay. Here the immuneACCESS table is served through TCRdb, limited to in-frame sequences with V and J called. Missing clones are a known gap in these copies; in checked studies unresolved V genes cover under half, and the rest lacks a known reason. Within this sample are 250,000 to 400,000 clones, with roughly 90% of them counted one time only. 1% to 1.5% of the sample goes to the ten largest clones. The material sequenced was PBMCs. The receptors were gathered from a woman under 40 in good health and CMV-seropositive.

The V call is TRBV5-1, the J call TRBJ2-7; D ambiguous. Deletions cut 4 bases from V and 0 bases from J, with 8 bases between. This CDR3 region has 13 residues. CDR1 is SGHRS, CDR2 YFSETQ, per germline. In nucleotides, the CDR3 is TGCGCCAGCAGCCCGATGAGCTCCTACGAGCAGTACTTC. Protein: CASSPMSSYEQYF.

The chain combines TRBV30 with TRBJ2-1, with 9 bases identical to TRBD2. In germline, CDR1 is GTSNPN, CDR2 SVGIG (reference sequence). The trim removed 0 bases at V and 4 bases at J, leaving 7 bases unmatched. CDR3 length: 16 residues. For the CDR3, the DNA is TGTGCCTGGAGTGTATCACGGCGGGGGGGGTACAATGAGCAGTTCTTC. It encodes CAWSVSRRGGYNEQFF. The full variable domain, completed using reference TRBV30 and TRBJ2-1, is SQTIHQWPATLVQPVGSPLSLECTVEGTSNPNLYWYRQAAGRGLQLLFYSVGIGQISSEVPQNLSASRPQDRQFILSSKKLLLSDSGFYLCAWSVSRRGGYNEQFFGPGTRLTVL.

The chain couples TRBV4-2 to TRBJ1-5; D not resolved. The CDR3 runs 15 residues. The ends were cut back, 2 bases at V and 0 bases at J, with 8 bases in the middle. CDR1 is LGHNA, CDR2 YNFKEQ, per germline. The CDR3 reads CASSQRPNSNQPQHF. The DNA for the CDR3 is TGTGCCAGCAGCCAACGACCCAATAGCAATCAGCCCCAGCATTTT.

The chain is built from TRBV9 and TRBJ1-2; D is perhaps TRBD1 (6 bases). The germline V and J ends were trimmed by 1 base and 5 bases, with 15 bases remaining between them. Germline CDR1 SGDLS, CDR2 YYNGEE. The CDR3 spans 15 residues. The CDR3 sequence: CASSVREGGLYGYTF. CDR3 nucleotides: TGTGCCAGCAGCGTACGGGAAGGGGGACTATATGGCTACACCTTC.

The chain recombines TRBV7-7 with TRBJ2-5; D gene unclear. The CDR3 sequence is 13 residues long. With 1 base removed from V and 6 bases from J, the gap between germline ends came to 9 bases. CDR1 is SSHAT and CDR2 is FNYEAQ in the germline V gene (reference sequence). The CDR3 is CASSLVLSQTQYF. In DNA form, the CDR3 reads TGTGCCAGCAGCTTAGTGTTATCTCAGACCCAGTACTTC.

The CDR3 DNA reads TGCGCCAGCAGCCTTAACGGGAGGGCGGACAATGAGCAGTTCTTC. Translation gives CASSLNGRADNEQFF. The rearrangement joins TRBV4-3 to TRBJ2-1, with TRBD2 identical over 8 bases. Germline CDR1 LGHNA, CDR2 YSLEER. The CDR3 is made up of 15 amino acids. After removal of 4 bases from V and 5 bases from J, the junction contained 7 bases not matched to a gene.

V is TRBV11-2 and J is TRBJ2-7; D is unclear. Germline CDR1 SGHAT, CDR2 FQNNGV. Deletions cut 3 bases from V and 5 bases from J, with 8 bases between. The CDR3 is 12 amino acids. The CDR3 nucleotides are TGTGCCAGCAGCTTCCTTCCGGACGAGCAGTACTTC. Amino acids: CASSFLPDEQYF.

This clone was detected only once. This rearrangement joins TRBV19 to TRBJ1-1, with D possibly being TRBD1 (5 bases). The CDR3 consists of 14 residues. V was cut by 0 bases and J by 1 base, with 6 bases left in between. Germline assignment: CDR1 LNHDA and CDR2 SQIVND (reference sequence). CDR3 residues: CASSIDQGNTEAFF. In DNA form, the CDR3 reads TGTGCCAGTAGTATAGATCAGGGGAACACTGAAGCTTTCTTT.

The chain employs TRBV4-3 and TRBJ2-7; possible D gene TRBD1, 6 bases. Trimming shortened V by 0 bases and J by 5 bases, and 17 bases separated the two germline ends. The CDR3 has 16 residues. Germline V gene data show CDR1 as LGHNA and CDR2 as YSLEER. The CDR3 sequence: CASSQDLKGQTDEQYF. DNA for the CDR3: TGCGCCAGCAGCCAAGATTTAAAAGGACAGACCGACGAGCAGTACTTC.

The V gene is TRBV27, the J gene TRBJ1-2; D is ambiguous. Trimming shortened V by 10 bases and J by 2 bases, and 11 bases separated the two germline ends. Germline lookup yields CDR1 MNHEY and CDR2 SMNVEV (reference sequence). CDR3 length equals 12 residues. Written as DNA, the CDR3 is TGTGCCACCTATGGGGAGAACTATGGCTACACCTTC. Amino acid sequence: CATYGENYGYTF.

This clone was observed a few times. CDR3 loop: CASSLGQGRNEQFF. The DNA for the CDR3 is TGCGCCAGCAGCTTGGGACAGGGTAGAAATGAGCAGTTCTTC. This chain joins TRBV5-1 and TRBJ2-1; 7 bases are a match to TRBD1. Germline loops: CDR1 SGHRS, CDR2 YFSETQ. This CDR3 contains 14 residues. After removal of 0 bases from V and 7 bases from J, the junction contained 4 bases not matched to a gene.

There are a few counts of this clone. CDR3 region: CASSQGQRNYGYTF. DNA for the CDR3: TGTGCCAGCAGCCAGGGACAAAGGAACTATGGCTACACCTTC. V gene TRBV28 combines with J gene TRBJ1-2, with D possibly being TRBD1 (6 bases). The CDR3 consists of 14 residues. CDR1 MDHEN and CDR2 SYDVKM come from the germline V gene. Trimming removed 6 bases from V and 2 bases from J, with 13 bases in between.

The genes are TRBV7-2 and TRBJ1-1; a weak D match, TRBD1 (6 bases). Looked up from germline, CDR1 is SGHTA and CDR2 is FQGNSA. The CDR3 has 13 amino acids. The V and J ends lost 1 base and 11 bases respectively, with 14 bases between them. This CDR3 reads CASSLVRGAWAFF. The CDR3, as DNA: TGTGCCAGCAGCTTAGTCCGGGGGGCTTGGGCTTTCTTT.

V is TRBV30 and J is TRBJ1-1; TRBD1 matches at 8 bases. Germline CDR1 and CDR2: GTSNPN and SVGIG (reference sequence). The CDR3 loop spans 14 amino acids. Trimming removed 3 bases from V and 6 bases from J; junction bases left unmatched: 9. The CDR3 bases are TGTGCCTGGAGGCCGACAGGGGCCGACGCTGAAGCTTTCTTT. Its protein is CAWRPTGADAEAFF.

The chain has TRBV7-4 and TRBJ1-6; tentative D call: TRBD1 (5 bases). V lost 7 bases and J lost 2, with 18 bases in between. Looked up from germline, CDR1 is SGHVT and CDR2 is SQSDAQ. The CDR3 extends over 17 amino acids. Written as DNA, the CDR3 is TGTGCCAGCATAATTGGGGGGAGCCAGCCCTATAATTCACCCCTCCACTTT. It yields the protein CASIIGGSQPYNSPLHF. Full variable domain (missing parts from reference TRBV7-4 and TRBJ1-6): GAGVSQSPRYKVAKRGRDVALRCDSISGHVTLYWYRQTLGQGSEVLTYSQSDAQRDKSGRPSGRFSAERPERSVSTLKIQRTEQGDSAVYLCASIIGGSQPYNSPLHFGNGTRLTVT.

This chain's CDR3 is CASSLELLVGETQYF. The CDR3 nucleotides read TGCGCCAGCAGCTTGGAACTACTGGTAGGAGAGACCCAGTACTTC. The chain couples TRBV5-1 to TRBJ2-5; D unresolved. The germline CDR1 and CDR2 sequences are SGHRS and YFSETQ. The CDR3 extends over 15 amino acids. Trimming removed 0 bases at V and 4 bases at J, with 13 bases between.

The V and J genes are TRBV2 and TRBJ2-5; 7 bases match TRBD2. In germline, CDR1 is SNHLY, CDR2 FYNNEI. The CDR3 runs 14 residues. The junction had 12 bases not matched to a gene; V was cut back by 10 bases and J by 4 bases. CDR3 sequence: CATKRDGVGETQYF. The CDR3 DNA is TGTGCCACCAAGCGGGACGGGGTAGGAGAGACCCAGTACTTC.

The rearrangement uses TRBV6-5 and TRBJ2-7; D unresolved. The V gene lost 5 bases and the J gene lost 9 bases, with 11 bases spanning the gap. Germline CDR1 is MNHEY and CDR2 is SVGAGI. The CDR3 sequence is 11 residues long. CDR3 residues: CASSPLFGQYF. For the CDR3, the DNA is TGTGCCAGCAGTCCCCTCTTCGGGCAGTACTTC.

The chain recombines TRBV6-6 with TRBJ2-7; 8 bases are a match to TRBD2. There are 15 residues in the CDR3. Germline-derived CDR1 and CDR2 are MNHNY and SVGAGI (reference sequence). V was clipped by 6 bases and J by 4 bases; unmatched bases: 11. The CDR3 sequence: CASSPSRTSWYEQYF. The CDR3 DNA is TGTGCCAGCAGCCCCTCCAGGACTAGCTGGTACGAGCAGTACTTC.

This chain joins TRBV5-6 and TRBJ1-1; the D is unclear. Germline CDR1 SGHDT, CDR2 YYEEEE. This CDR3 contains 12 residues. Between the trimmed V and J ends, which lost 4 bases and 0 bases, there was a span of 4 bases. For the CDR3, the DNA is TGTGCCAGCAGCATACTGAACACTGAAGCTTTCTTT. This translates into CASSILNTEAFF.

This sequence joins TRBV5-4 and TRBJ2-7; 9 nucleotides match TRBD2. Germline V gives CDR1 SGHNT, CDR2 YYREEE (reference sequence). The V and J ends lost 3 bases and 3 bases, in that order; junction bases with no gene match: 7. CDR3 length: 15 amino acids. The CDR3 sequence is CASSSPGTSIYEQYF. DNA of the CDR3: TGTGCCAGCAGCTCCCCCGGGACTAGCATCTACGAGCAGTACTTC.

This chain connects TRBV27 to TRBJ1-4; maybe TRBD1 (5 bases). Trimming removed 3 bases from V and 7 bases from J, with 15 bases in between. In germline, CDR1 is MNHEY, CDR2 SMNVEV (reference sequence). This CDR3 spans 15 amino acids. CDR3 nucleotides: TGTGCCAGCAGTTTTTCAAGACCGGGGGGTGAAAAACTGTTTTTT. Amino acid sequence: CASSFSRPGGEKLFF.

The V gene is TRBV15, the J gene TRBJ1-1; 8 nucleotides align to TRBD1. Germline lookup yields CDR1 LNHNV and CDR2 YYDKDF (reference sequence). The V segment lost 5 bases and the J segment 5 bases; nucleotides outside the gene matches: 10. The CDR3 consists of 15 residues. CDR3 nucleotide sequence: TGTGCCACCAGCCCAGGGGGCGCGAGTGGAACTGAAGCTTTCTTT. It encodes CATSPGGASGTEAFF.